The T cell receptor beta chain described here comes from a study of PD-L1 blockade in urothelial cancer (dated by TCRdb to about 2017). Regarding the research as a whole: Every patient began therapy in about 2014 and was given atezolizumab 1,200 mg intravenously every 3 weeks. Blood samples gave a median of about 150,000 T cells and 83,000 or so unique TCRs, with a median clonality of approximately 0.078. Somatic, immune and clinical correlates of response to PD-L1 blockade with atezolizumab in urothelial cancer were the focus of an exploratory multi-omic analysis. Durable clinical benefit was defined as a progression-free survival longer than 6 months, and TCR features were additionally tested against progression-free survival and overall survival. Blood samples were analyzed 3 weeks after the start of treatment (second dose) and 6 weeks after the start of treatment. An ECOG performance status of 0 or 1 was recorded for the patients, and 0 to 3 prior chemotherapy regimens had been received by the patients. About 90% of the 29 patients were males with bladder-origin urothelial cancer, and about 60% of the 29 reported a prior smoking history. Eight to ten patients achieved durable clinical benefit and approximately 20 did not. Pretreatment tumor samples, along with matched peripheral blood collected serially before and after atezolizumab treatment, underwent TCR sequencing. In the same patients who had TCR sequencing, pretreatment tumors also underwent whole exome sequencing and RNA sequencing. Some 29 patients had pretreatment blood TCR-seq, around 24 had at least one posttreatment blood collection, and around 24 had tumor TCR-seq. On the study overall, not on this receptor specifically: Because the sample size was small (n ≈ 30) and many exploratory analyses were performed, the results are intended to be hypothesis-generating. A pretreatment peripheral blood TCR clonality below the median was linked to improved progression-free and overall survival. At 3 weeks after the start of treatment, tumor-associated TCR clones in peripheral blood had expanded more in patients with durable benefit (n ≈ 22, p = 0.022).

Synthetic TCR analog templates were spiked into each PCR to estimate absolute template abundance from read counts. The immunoSEQ assay was used to amplify TCRbeta CDR3 regions from genomic DNA with bias-controlled V and J gene primers. Rearranged TCRbeta segments were sequenced at approximately 20X coverage. The paper's data handling went like this. Clustering was used to correct sequencing errors, and CDR3s were annotated against IMGT so that V, D and J genes could be assigned. Out-of-frame and stop-codon sequences were excluded, and only productive TCRbeta rearrangements were used in downstream analyses. To compute clonality, Shannon entropy was normalized by the log of the number of unique productive sequences and then subtracted from one. Fisher's exact test with Benjamini-Hochberg correction, using a cutoff of adjusted p below 0.01, was how clones that differed between time points or between blood and tumor were identified. TCRdb mirrors the immuneACCESS table, restricted to in-frame sequences. Some clones are absent from its copies; in checked studies, under half trace to an unresolved V gene, and the reason for the others is unknown. V and J calls and clone size follow that table, whereas D and trimming were derived from the DNA. In this sample the table shows over 100,000 clones, 80% to 95% of which occur a single time. Of the sample, approximately 3.8% falls within the top ten clones.

Concerning this clone: Its antigen target is currently unknown. The sample holds no much larger clone one base away, and base qualities are not on file.

The label giving this sample's time point can be read as: peripheral blood 6 weeks after treatment start. A total of 29 patients with locally advanced or metastatic urothelial carcinoma, treated at Memorial Sloan Kettering on a trial protocol, made up the cohort. Peripheral blood mononuclear cells were collected from each patient pretreatment and during treatment, giving between 1 and 8 total time points per patient. The Qiagen DNeasy Blood extraction kit was used to purify genomic DNA from total PBMCs and tumor samples. PBMCs were collected pretreatment and during treatment and were isolated and stored as previously described. This sequence originates from a man in his 60s with urothelial cancer. The source material was PBMCs, sampled around atezolizumab (anti-PD-L1) treatment.

This receptor has the CDR3 CASSLASGAYGYTF. The sequence in DNA is TGCGCCAGCAGCTTGGCCTCAGGGGCCTATGGCTACACCTTC. In this chain, TRBV5-1 is recombined with TRBJ1-2; tentative D gene TRBD1, with 6 bases matching. As encoded in the germline V gene, CDR1 is SGHRS while CDR2 is YFSETQ. The CDR3 covers 14 residues, taking in both the cysteine and the phenylalanine. Solely the CDR3 DNA is kept, with 42 bases framed from the first base. The trim is 0 bases for V and 4 bases for J, with a gap of 10 bases between the germline ends.